A selection of T cell receptor beta chains follows, all from one sample in a study of regulatory T cells in long-lasting Graves disease. TCRdb analysed the multiplex PCR reads with MiXCR anew, one entry per CDR3 protein. The repertoire holds hundreds of thousands of distinct CDR3 sequences, with approximately 15% as singletons. This same sample was also part of a study on T cells in Graves' hyperthyroidism and ophthalmopathy.

The specimen was peripheral blood mononuclear cells (PBMCs), collected at new diagnosis, from a patient treated with antithyroid drugs. Receptor source: a woman aged 30 to 39 with Graves disease. The conserved cysteine and the conserved F or W are not part of the CDR3 here.

V gene	J gene	CDR3 protein
TRBV3-1	TRBJ1-5	ASSLGTVLQGGQH
TRBV28	TRBJ2-7	ASRREPLGQY
TRBV28	TRBJ2-2	ASSKQAGGLVGELF
TRBV6-5	TRBJ1-5	ASSYTRLQPQH
TRBV27	TRBJ1-3	ASSPTPGTIY
TRBV18	TRBJ2-3	ASSPVIGQNTDTQY
TRBV20-1	TRBJ2-4	SAGYGTAMERY
TRBV2	TRBJ2-1	ASSETYSYNEQF
TRBV19	TRBJ1-5	ASSKPGQGGAVQPQH
TRBV29-1	TRBJ1-1	SVVVIGIPSAF
TRBV6-1	TRBJ2-4	ASSRVTSTAGNIQY
TRBV7-3	TRBJ2-1	ASSFSSITYNEQF
TRBV28	TRBJ2-6	ASSSWTGRGLSSGANVLT
TRBV7-9	TRBJ2-3	ASSLRQTSTQY
TRBV20-1	TRBJ2-7	SASTGVYEQY
TRBV2	TRBJ2-7	ASTSRTGGLVSSYEQY
TRBV29-1	TRBJ2-6	SVRKQGALAGANVLT
TRBV5-6	TRBJ1-3	ASKETGNTIY
TRBV5-1	TRBJ1-1	ASSRGTEHTEAF
TRBV9	TRBJ2-1	ASSTSVGLYNEQF
TRBV6-1	TRBJ1-5	ASYAGGAINQPQH
TRBV18	TRBJ2-1	ASSTGVDEQF
TRBV11-1	TRBJ2-7	ASSLGQGDRSEQY
TRBV12-3/TRBV12-4	TRBJ1-4	ASAPPRTGRFANEKLF
TRBV6-1	TRBJ2-1	ASCPGSLGYNEQF
TRBV25-1	TRBJ1-5	ASSESAGARDQPQH
TRBV7-2	TRBJ2-1	ASSLVLGRARRYNEQF
TRBV20-1	TRBJ2-3	TVEASGNTQY
TRBV28	TRBJ1-5	ASSSMTGYSNQPQH
TRBV6-5	TRBJ1-4	ASSYSMGKLF
TRBV28	TRBJ1-2	ANSFGTDSNYGYT
TRBV4-1	TRBJ2-3	ASSSSLPSTDTQY
TRBV20-1	TRBJ1-1	SARGQANTEAF